This T cell receptor beta chain was identified during a study of blood T cell repertoires in COVID-19. Study as a whole: The analysed material was cDNA or gDNA that came from T cells, B-cell-depleted T cells, or PBMCs.

The V gene's germline CDR1 is SGHAT and CDR2 FQNNGV. The CDR3 sequence is 15 residues long. Trimming removed 3 bases at V and 1 base at J, with 12 bases between. As handled by the study authors: Reference gene primer amplification gave nucleated cell count estimates. Libraries were prepared by immunoSEQ multiplex PCR; TCRdb keeps only in-frame clonotypes and omits some of them. V and J calls plus clone size are reproduced from that table; the DNA served to infer D and trimming. Of 80,000 to 95,000 clones listed, 75% to 90% are singletons. The chain uses TRBV11-2 and TRBJ1-1; tentative D call: TRBD1 (5 bases). Sequencing was performed on peripheral blood. The sequence derives from a man aged 45-60 years with active or convalescent COVID-19. This CDR3 reads CASSFSQGWNTEAFF. The CDR3 DNA reads TGTGCCAGCAGCTTCTCCCAGGGTTGGAACACTGAAGCTTTCTTT. The full variable domain, completed using reference TRBV11-2 and TRBJ1-1, is EAGVAQSPRYKIIEKRQSVAFWCNPISGHATLYWYQQILGQGPKLLIQFQNNGVVDDSQLPKDRFSAERLKGVDSTLKIQPAKLEDSAVYLCASSFSQGWNTEAFFGQGTRLTVV.